The 17 T cell receptor beta chains given below trace back to one sample, sequenced in a study of shared T cell receptors in the human thymus. Sequencing used immunoSEQ multiplex PCR; TCRdb keeps in-frame clones, though not all of them. The profile shows about 730,000 clones, 80% to 90% of them singletons. This sample was shared with a second study, whose subject was human thymus T cells.

What was sequenced was thymocytes. The source is a girl in the first two years of life with a congenital heart defect.

The J gene is TRBJ1-1, the V gene TRBV13; 8 bases agree with TRBD1. Germline CDR1 and CDR2: PRHDT and FYEKMQ (reference sequence). The CDR3 is 13 residues long. V was pared by 0 bases and J by 7 bases, with 1 base of the junction left unmatched. This chain's CDR3 is CASSLGDRDEAFF. The CDR3, as DNA: TGTGCCAGCAGCTTAGGGGACAGGGATGAAGCTTTCTTT.

The chain has TRBV5-5 and TRBJ2-7, with D possibly being TRBD1 (6 bases). Trimming pared 3 bases from V and 2 bases from J, leaving 24 bases between. Germline lookup yields CDR1 SGHKS and CDR2 YYEKEE (reference sequence). The CDR3 has 18 residues. The CDR3 DNA reads as TGTGCCAGCAGCTCCCACCACTCACAGGGAAGGGACCCCTACGAGCAGTACTTC. Its translation is CASSSHHSQGRDPYEQYF.

Here the CDR3 DNA reads TGTGCCAGCAGCTTAAAACACAGGGGCGGCACGTACGAGCAGTACTTC. Encoded protein: CASSLKHRGGTYEQYF. This chain joins TRBV5-6 and TRBJ2-7, with 7 bases fitting TRBD1. CDR1 and CDR2 (germline): SGHDT, YYEEEE. Trimming cost V 2 bases and J 4 bases; bases outside gene matches: 12. The CDR3 is 16 residues long.

This rearrangement joins TRBV4-1 to TRBJ1-2; 7 bases agree with TRBD1. This CDR3 contains 14 residues. V shed 5 bases, J shed 8 bases, and the junction held 11 bases outside the gene matches. Germline V gives CDR1 MGHRA, CDR2 YSYEKL. The CDR3 loop is CASSEDDRARGYTF. The CDR3 DNA reads as TGCGCCAGCAGCGAGGACGACAGGGCACGCGGCTACACCTTC.

The chain uses TRBV5-1 and TRBJ1-2, with a weak D call TRBD1 (6 bases). Germline assignment: CDR1 SGHRS and CDR2 YFSETQ. V dropped 4 bases and J dropped 4 bases, with 17 bases sitting between them. This CDR3 spans 15 amino acids. CDR3 DNA: TGCGCCAGCAGCGCCAAACAGGGTATACGCTATGGCTACACCTTC. Its protein product is CASSAKQGIRYGYTF.

This clone has only one observation. The chain combines TRBV15 with TRBJ1-1; 7 bases align to TRBD1. The CDR3 is made up of 15 amino acids. The trim removed 5 bases at V and 1 base at J, leaving 7 bases unmatched. Germline CDR1 reads LNHNV; CDR2 reads YYDKDF (reference sequence). The DNA of the CDR3 is TGTGCCACCAGCGCGAGACAGGGTCGGAACACTGAAGCTTTCTTT. Protein sequence: CATSARQGRNTEAFF.

The chain is built from TRBV13 and TRBJ2-5; TRBD2 agrees at 8 bases. After removal of 0 bases from V and 4 bases from J, the junction contained 7 bases not matched to a gene. Germline CDR1 reads PRHDT; CDR2 reads FYEKMQ (reference sequence). This CDR3 contains 16 residues. The chain's CDR3 is CASSLGLRAGAETQYF. For the CDR3, the DNA is TGTGCCAGCAGCTTAGGCCTCCGAGCGGGGGCAGAGACCCAGTACTTC.

This chain joins TRBV6-6 and TRBJ1-5; D is possibly TRBD1 (5 bases). CDR1 is MNHNY, CDR2 SVGAGI, per germline (reference sequence). With 6 bases removed from V and 7 bases from J, the gap between germline ends came to 13 bases. The CDR3 runs to 13 residues. The CDR3 spells CASREGRDQPQHF. The DNA for the CDR3 is TGTGCCAGCAGGGAGGGCAGGGACCAGCCCCAGCATTTT.

CDR3 nucleotide sequence: TGTGCCACCAGCTATACTTACGTACCCTATAATTCACCCCTCCACTTT. It codes for CATSYTYVPYNSPLHF. The chain employs TRBV15 and TRBJ1-6; D ambiguous. The CDR3 loop spans 16 amino acids. V lost 5 bases and J 2 bases, leaving 13 bases between the germline ends. CDR1 and CDR2 (germline): LNHNV, YYDKDF (reference sequence).

The rearrangement joins TRBV9 to TRBJ2-7, with a tentative D call TRBD1 (6 bases). The V gene's germline CDR1 is SGDLS and CDR2 YYNGEE. The V end lost 4 bases, the J end lost 6 bases, and 14 bases lay between the germline ends. This CDR3 comprises 13 residues. Here the CDR3 reads CASSTTGFREQYF. The CDR3 region has the DNA TGTGCCAGCAGCACTACAGGGTTCCGCGAGCAGTACTTC. The entire variable domain, with the rest obtained from reference TRBV9 and TRBJ2-7, is as follows: DSGVTQTPKHLITATGQRVTLRCSPRSGDLSVYWYQQSLDQGLQFLIQYYNGEERAKGNILERFSAQQFPDLHSELNLSSLELGDSALYFCASSTTGFREQYFGPGTRLTVT.

Only one count was recorded for this clone. V and J are TRBV4-1 and TRBJ1-1; maybe TRBD1 (6 bases). Trimming removed 4 bases at V and 5 bases at J, with 17 bases between. Germline CDR1 is MGHRA and CDR2 is YSYEKL. The CDR3 extends over 15 amino acids. The CDR3 loop reads CASSPGTGKATEAFF. Here the CDR3 DNA reads TGCGCCAGCAGCCCAGGCACAGGGAAGGCGACTGAAGCTTTCTTT.

This sequence joins TRBV29-1 and TRBJ2-5, with TRBD2 identical over 9 bases. The CDR3 spans 18 residues. V shed 3 bases, J shed 5 bases, and the junction held 19 bases outside the gene matches. CDR1 and CDR2 from the germline V gene are SQVTM and ANQGSEA. The CDR3 DNA reads as TGCAGCGTTGAGAGGGTTGGCGGGGGGGCAGTAGTTTTGGAGACCCAGTACTTC. Protein sequence: CSVERVGGGAVVLETQYF.

This sequence joins TRBV5-1 and TRBJ2-7, with TRBD1 matching over 8 bases. Trimming cost V 0 bases and J 2 bases; bases outside gene matches: 7. The germline gives CDR1 SGHRS, CDR2 YFSETQ. The CDR3 has 16 residues. The CDR3 sequence is CASSLDIRDRTYEQYF. The CDR3 DNA sequence: TGCGCCAGCAGCTTGGATATCCGGGACAGGACCTACGAGCAGTACTTC.

The chain is built from TRBV5-1 and TRBJ2-1, with 7 bases identical to TRBD2. There are 16 residues in the CDR3. The junction had 12 bases not matched to a gene; V was cut back by 1 base and J by 8 bases. Germline CDR1 is SGHRS and CDR2 is YFSETQ. Here the CDR3 DNA reads TGCGCCAGCAGCTTGACCAGGACTAGTGGAATCCATGAGCAGTTCTTC. This translates into CASSLTRTSGIHEQFF.

The chain uses TRBV19 and TRBJ2-1; 7 positions match TRBD1. V was pared by 3 bases and J by 9 bases, with 8 bases of the junction left unmatched. In germline, CDR1 is LNHDA, CDR2 SQIVND (reference sequence). The CDR3 length is 14 residues. The CDR3 loop reads CASSILTGEGEQFF. The CDR3 DNA is TGTGCCAGTAGTATCTTAACAGGGGAAGGTGAGCAGTTCTTC.

This sequence joins TRBV9 and TRBJ1-1; D possibly corresponds to TRBD1 (5 bases). The V gene lost 4 bases and the J gene lost 1 base, with 14 bases spanning the gap. The germline gives CDR1 SGDLS, CDR2 YYNGEE. The CDR3 consists of 15 residues. Here the CDR3 reads CASSSVLQGNTEAFF. CDR3 in DNA: TGTGCCAGCAGCTCTGTACTTCAGGGGAACACTGAAGCTTTCTTT.

Comments on this clone: The junction differs from germline at one of its ends, possibly a read error. This sample also contains other DNA sequences that code for the same CDR3. The chain employs TRBV6-4 and TRBJ1-6, with D perhaps TRBD1 (5 bases). CDR1 and CDR2 (germline): MRHNA, SNTAGT. This CDR3 has 16 amino acids. CDR3 residues: CASSDSKGQDNSPLHF. CDR3 nucleotide sequence: TGTGCCAGCAGTGACTCAAAGGGGCAGGATAATTCCCCCCTCCACTTT.